This T cell receptor (beta chain) was sequenced during a study of Graves' ophthalmopathy and Graves' hyperthyroidism. Study-wide results and limits: Blood also contained most of the expanded thyroid clonotypes above 0.001 frequency.

The CDR3 is made up of 15 amino acids. Germline values: CDR1 DFQATT, CDR2 SNEGSKA (reference sequence). Trimming pared 1 base from V and 1 base from J, leaving 13 bases between. Worth noting for this clonotype: Its antigen is not known.

As the template, RNA transcripts were used to amplify TCR beta CDR3 regions. HTBI primers primed a first-round RT-PCR, and a second-round multiplex PCR followed. TCRdb itself ran the multiplex PCR reads through MiXCR, one entry per CDR3 protein. The sample has roughly 500,000 distinct CDR3 sequences; about 15% are singletons. The origin of this receptor is a woman aged 25 to 45 with Graves' ophthalmopathy. The gene calls are TRBV20-1 and TRBJ1-1, with D unclear. The sample taken for sequencing was blood. The CDR3 reads CSARVGFAENTEAFF. The CDR3, as DNA: TGCAGTGCTAGAGTGGGGTTCGCGGAGAACACTGAAGCTTTCTTT.